The rows below give T cell receptor beta chains drawn from one sample of a study of blood T cell repertoires in COVID-19. TCRdb's table, derived via immunoSEQ multiplex PCR, lists solely in-frame clones and lacks some. The sample consists of around 170,000 clones, 85% to 90% of them appearing once. The sequencing input was peripheral blood. These receptors all stem from a young woman with active or convalescent COVID-19. The CDR3 runs from the conserved cysteine through the conserved F or W. Fields, in order: V gene, clone size, D gene, J gene, CDR3 protein, CDR3 DNA. D genes are given only for firm matches. Rows may omit the clone size; those that give it use once, few, many or a size class.

>TRBV11-3|-|TRBD2|TRBJ2-1
CASSSLAGLSSYNEQFF
TGTGCCAGCAGCTCGCTAGCGGGGCTTAGCTCCTACAATGAGCAGTTCTTC
>TRBV28|-|TRBD2|TRBJ2-1
CASSLWLAERNEQFF
TGTGCCAGCAGTTTGTGGCTAGCGGAAAGGAATGAGCAGTTCTTC
>TRBV12-3/TRBV12-4|-|-|TRBJ2-2
CASMRETGELFF
TGTGCCAGCATGAGAGAAACCGGGGAGCTGTTTTTT
>TRBV14|-|-|TRBJ1-1
CASSPQAGINTEAFF
TGTGCCAGCAGCCCCCAAGCAGGGATTAACACTGAAGCTTTCTTT
>TRBV5-1|-|-|TRBJ1-1
CASTQQGNTEAFF
TGCGCCAGCACCCAACAGGGGAACACTGAAGCTTTCTTT
>TRBV19|once|-|TRBJ1-2
CASSIGRNYGYTF
TGTGCCAGTAGTATAGGCAGGAACTATGGCTACACCTTC
>TRBV19|-|-|TRBJ1-5
CASSMAHYSNQPQHF
TGTGCCAGTAGTATGGCACATTATAGCAATCAGCCCCAGCATTTT
>TRBV7-8|-|-|TRBJ1-1
CASSLGSGGTVNTEAFF
TGTGCCAGCAGCTTAGGGAGTGGGGGGACGGTGAACACTGAAGCTTTCTTT
>TRBV5-1|-|-|TRBJ2-1
CASSFGNEQFF
TGCGCCAGCAGCTTCGGGAATGAGCAGTTCTTC
>TRBV5-1|-|TRBD1|TRBJ2-1
CASSYRGLSSYNEQFF
TGCGCCAGCAGCTACAGGGGCTTAAGCTCCTACAATGAGCAGTTCTTC
>TRBV7-8|-|TRBD2|TRBJ2-1
CASTEMAGGGDEQFF
TGTGCCAGCACCGAGATGGCGGGGGGAGGGGATGAGCAGTTCTTC
>TRBV5-5|-|TRBD2|TRBJ2-5
CASTGGASGIQETQYF
TGTGCCAGCACCGGGGGGGCTAGCGGGATACAAGAGACCCAGTACTTC
>TRBV11-2|once|TRBD1|TRBJ2-7
CASSLASGGSYEQYF
TGTGCCAGCAGCTTAGCGTCAGGGGGATCCTACGAGCAGTACTTC
>TRBV28|-|-|TRBJ1-6
CASSPTWAGSPLHF
TGTGCCAGCAGTCCGACATGGGCAGGGTCACCCCTCCACTTT
>TRBV7-9|-|-|TRBJ1-1
CASSLDKRGTRNTEAFF
TGTGCCAGCAGCTTAGATAAGAGAGGGACACGAAACACTGAAGCTTTCTTT
>TRBV24-1|-|TRBD1|TRBJ1-5
CATSEGTGGQPQHF
TGTGCCACCAGTGAAGGGACAGGGGGCCAGCCCCAGCATTTT
>TRBV7-2|-|TRBD1|TRBJ2-7
CASSPWPRGRNEQYF
TGTGCCAGCAGCCCCTGGCCAAGGGGGCGGAACGAGCAGTACTTC
>TRBV5-1|-|-|TRBJ1-2
CASSSNRDTGIYGYTF
TGCGCCAGCAGCTCAAACCGGGACACGGGGATATATGGCTACACCTTC
>TRBV6-4|-|-|TRBJ1-1
CASSHQWREGVENTEAFF
TGTGCCAGCAGCCACCAGTGGAGGGAGGGGGTTGAGAACACTGAAGCTTTCTTT
>TRBV29-1|-|-|TRBJ1-1
CSVGRGGTNTEAFF
TGCAGCGTTGGAAGGGGAGGGACAAACACTGAAGCTTTCTTT
>TRBV5-1|-|-|TRBJ1-1
CASSLATEEGDTEAFF
TGCGCCAGCAGCTTGGCCACCGAGGAAGGGGACACTGAAGCTTTCTTT
>TRBV28|-|TRBD2|TRBJ2-5
CASTPGGADQETQYF
TGTGCCAGCACCCCGGGGGGGGCCGACCAAGAGACCCAGTACTTC
>TRBV25-1|-|TRBD1|TRBJ2-7
CASSSMGTGVLEQYF
TGTGCCAGCAGCTCCATGGGGACAGGTGTCTTGGAGCAGTACTTC
>TRBV3-1/TRBV3-2|few|TRBD1|TRBJ1-2
CASSPGTGTYGYTF
TGTGCCAGCAGCCCCGGGACAGGTACCTATGGCTACACCTTC
>TRBV5-4|many|-|TRBJ2-2
CASSPGLVGANTGELFF
TGTGCCAGCAGCCCAGGGCTGGTTGGGGCGAACACCGGGGAGCTGTTTTTT
>TRBV7-2|-|TRBD2|TRBJ2-4
CASSRLAGGKNIQYF
TGTGCCAGCAGCAGACTAGCGGGAGGGAAAAACATTCAGTACTTC
>TRBV6-5|-|-|TRBJ1-2
CASSSTGRLSYTF
TGTGCCAGCAGTTCTACAGGGCGGTTGAGCTACACCTTC
>TRBV24-1|-|-|TRBJ2-5
CATSDLSGEKYF
TGTGCCACCAGTGATTTGTCGGGGGAAAAGTACTTC
>TRBV28|-|-|TRBJ2-2
CASLKRAGATGELFF
TGTGCCAGCTTAAAACGGGCAGGGGCGACCGGGGAGCTGTTTTTT
>TRBV27|-|-|TRBJ1-2
CASSLSTGSGYYGYTF
TGTGCCAGCAGTTTATCCACAGGGTCGGGCTACTATGGCTACACCTTC
>TRBV5-1|-|TRBD1|TRBJ1-2
CASSLGGTGGFYGYTF
TGCGCCAGCAGCTTGGGCGGGACAGGGGGCTTCTATGGCTACACCTTC
>TRBV21-1|-|-|TRBJ2-7
CASSKGPYEQYF
TGTGCCAGCAGCAAAGGGCCCTACGAGCAGTACTTC
>TRBV27|few|TRBD2|TRBJ2-2
CASSPRGAGGRAGELFF
TGTGCCAGCAGTCCCCGCGGGGCGGGGGGGCGCGCCGGGGAGCTGTTTTTT
>TRBV15|-|-|TRBJ2-5
CATSRGQGKQETQYF
TGTGCCACCAGCAGAGGGCAGGGGAAGCAAGAGACCCAGTACTTC
>TRBV3-1/TRBV3-2|-|TRBD1|TRBJ2-7
CASSQGTPGQGAKEQYF
TGTGCCAGCAGCCAAGGCACCCCGGGACAGGGGGCGAAAGAGCAGTACTTC
>TRBV30|-|-|TRBJ1-6
CAWSVQGSSPLHF
TGTGCCTGGAGTGTACAAGGGAGTTCACCCCTCCACTTT
>TRBV4-1|-|-|TRBJ1-5
CASSQEEGGRLPQHF
TGCGCCAGCAGCCAAGAAGAGGGGGGGCGGCTGCCCCAGCATTTT
>TRBV18|-|-|TRBJ1-2
CASSPGSGIDYGYTF
TGTGCCAGCTCACCCGGAAGCGGGATAGACTATGGCTACACCTTC
>TRBV5-4|-|TRBD1|TRBJ2-3
CASSLVGQGTDTQYF
TGTGCCAGCAGCTTGGTTGGACAGGGGACAGATACGCAGTATTTT
>TRBV14|-|-|TRBJ1-1
CASSLAGLNTEAFF
TGTGCCAGCAGCCTAGCCGGGTTGAACACTGAAGCTTTCTTT
>TRBV27|-|-|TRBJ2-7
CASSSPGGGSYEQYF
TGTGCCAGCAGTTCCCCCGGGGGAGGCTCCTACGAGCAGTACTTC
>TRBV18|-|-|TRBJ1-5
CASSGHWNQPQHF
TGTGCCAGCTCAGGGCATTGGAATCAGCCCCAGCATTTT
>TRBV20-1|-|-|TRBJ1-1
CSASKVQGNTEAFF
TGCAGTGCTAGTAAGGTTCAGGGGAACACTGAAGCTTTCTTT
>TRBV11-2|-|TRBD1|TRBJ1-2
CASSSTGEGYTF
TGTGCCAGCAGCTCCACAGGGGAGGGCTACACCTTC
>TRBV3-1/TRBV3-2|-|TRBD2|TRBJ2-3
CASSPLAGGVGTQYF
TGTGCCAGCAGCCCCCTAGCGGGGGGAGTCGGTACGCAGTATTTT
>TRBV2|once|-|TRBJ2-3
CASSIPGLGDTYF
TGTGCCAGCAGTATCCCGGGCCTAGGGGATACGTATTTT
>TRBV19|-|TRBD1|TRBJ1-1
CASNRGWVTEAFF
TGTGCCAGCAACAGGGGATGGGTAACTGAAGCTTTCTTT
>TRBV6-1|once|-|TRBJ1-5
CASSDKLYSNQPQHF
TGTGCCAGCAGTGACAAGCTTTATAGCAATCAGCCCCAGCATTTT
>TRBV29-1|-|-|TRBJ2-1
CSVEVQEQFF
TGCAGCGTTGAAGTCCAGGAGCAGTTCTTC
>TRBV19|-|-|TRBJ1-1
CASSKTGQGGTEAFF
TGTGCCAGTAGTAAGACAGGTCAGGGTGGCACTGAAGCTTTCTTT
>TRBV28|-|TRBD1|TRBJ1-6
CASTKHRGRRNSPLHF
TGTGCCAGCACTAAACACAGGGGGCGAAGAAACTCACCCCTCCACTTT
>TRBV29-1|-|-|TRBJ2-1
CSVAGTSFINEQFF
TGCAGCGTTGCCGGGACATCGTTCATCAATGAGCAGTTCTTC
>TRBV5-4|-|TRBD2|TRBJ2-3
CASSSRTSGSTDTQYF
TGTGCCAGCAGCTCCCGGACTAGCGGGAGCACAGATACGCAGTATTTT
>TRBV19|-|-|TRBJ1-1
CASSISFYGNTEAFF
TGTGCCAGTAGTATTTCTTTTTACGGGAACACTGAAGCTTTCTTT
>TRBV5-8|once|TRBD2|TRBJ2-4
CASSETSGSDIQYF
TGTGCCAGCAGCGAGACTAGCGGGAGTGACATTCAGTACTTC
>TRBV29-1|few|TRBD1|TRBJ1-2
CSVLWTGGAYGYTF
TGCAGCGTTCTCTGGACAGGGGGCGCGTATGGCTACACCTTC
>TRBV19|-|TRBD1|TRBJ1-5
CASSTRGLNQPQHF
TGTGCCAGTAGTACCAGGGGGCTCAATCAGCCCCAGCATTTT
>TRBV5-4|-|-|TRBJ2-1
CASSLRSYNEQFF
TGTGCCAGCAGCCTGCGCTCCTACAATGAGCAGTTCTTC
>TRBV11-2|-|-|TRBJ1-1
CASSLGLWTVNTEAFF
TGTGCCAGCAGCTTAGGTTTATGGACAGTGAACACTGAAGCTTTCTTT
>TRBV6-5|-|-|TRBJ1-2
CASSYSGGRSYGYTF
TGTGCCAGCAGTTACTCGGGGGGGCGAAGCTATGGCTACACCTTC